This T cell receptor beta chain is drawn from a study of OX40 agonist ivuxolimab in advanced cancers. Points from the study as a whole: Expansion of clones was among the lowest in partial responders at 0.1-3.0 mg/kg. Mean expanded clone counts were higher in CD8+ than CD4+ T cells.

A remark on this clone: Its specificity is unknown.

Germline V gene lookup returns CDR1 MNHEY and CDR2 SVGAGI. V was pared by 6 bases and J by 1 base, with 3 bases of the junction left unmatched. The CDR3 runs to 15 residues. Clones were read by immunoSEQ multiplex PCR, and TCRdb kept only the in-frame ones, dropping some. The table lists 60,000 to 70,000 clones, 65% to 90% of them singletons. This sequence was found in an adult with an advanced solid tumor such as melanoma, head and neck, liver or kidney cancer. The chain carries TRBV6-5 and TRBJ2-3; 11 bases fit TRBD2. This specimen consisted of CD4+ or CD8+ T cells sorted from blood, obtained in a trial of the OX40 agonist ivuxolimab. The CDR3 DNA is TGTGCCAGCAGAGAGGGACTAGCGGGCACAGATACGCAGTATTTT. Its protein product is CASREGLAGTDTQYF.